This T cell receptor (beta chain) was sequenced during a study of circulating CD8 cells and anti-PD-1 response in melanoma. Study context: Treatment was intravenous nivolumab at 3 mg/kg every 2 weeks.

The length of the CDR3 is 14 residues. V was clipped by 2 bases and J by 5 bases, with 10 bases between them. The germline V gene has CDR1 ENHRY and CDR2 SYGVKD. The QIAseq Immune Repertoire TCR panel built the libraries from around 15 ng of total RNA. MiXCR was run by TCRdb on the reads, yielding one entry per CDR3 protein. The sample carries approximately 2,200 distinct CDR3 sequences, about 8% recorded once. Sorting of live CD3+CD8+TCRalphabeta+ cells by PD-1 and/or TIGIT gave four subsets. By sample share, this clonotype is large (0.1 to 1%). Source: CD8+ T cells from PBMCs, taken at baseline or after one month of anti-PD-1 therapy (not recorded which). The TCR originated in a human donor with melanoma. The rearrangement uses TRBV10-3 and TRBJ1-5, with D perhaps matching TRBD1 (5 bases). As DNA, the CDR3 is TGTGCCATCAGTGAGGGGGGAGGTCATCAGCCCCAGCATTTT. Translated: CAISEGGGHQPQHF.